Listed here are 6 T cell receptor beta chains from one sample, sequenced in a study of PD-L1 blockade in urothelial cancer. Libraries were prepared by immunoSEQ multiplex PCR; TCRdb keeps only in-frame clonotypes and omits some of them. Of 130,000 or so clones in the sample, 70% to 85% are singletons; the top ten hold about 2.9%. Stated time point: pretreatment peripheral blood. The sequenced sample was PBMCs, obtained around atezolizumab (anti-PD-L1) treatment. The receptors here all came from a man in his fifties or sixties with urothelial cancer.

The chain carries TRBV21-1 and TRBJ2-3; the table gives TRBD2 as D, unverified against the DNA. TRBV21-1 is labeled a pseudogene. The CDR3 has 17 amino acids. The CDR3 loop is CASSKDLVGGSSDTQYF. Written as DNA, the CDR3 is TGTGCCAGCAGCAAAGATCTCGTCGGCGGGAGCTCAGATACGCAGTATTTT.

The chain joins TRBV7-8 to TRBJ2-7; the match to TRBD2 covers 10 bases. Germline V gives CDR1 SGHVS, CDR2 FQNEAQ. CDR3 length equals 13 residues. Trimming at V came to 5 bases and at J to 7 bases, leaving 5 bases not matched to a gene. Written as DNA, the CDR3 is TGTGCCAGCAGCCTGGGACTAGCGAGTGAGCAGTACTTC. It encodes CASSLGLASEQYF.

This chain uses TRBV5-4 with TRBJ1-1; no clear D gene. The ends were cut back, 0 bases at V and 8 bases at J, with 14 bases in the middle. This CDR3 is 14 amino acids long. Per germline, CDR1 SGHNT and CDR2 YYREEE (reference sequence). Here the CDR3 reads CASSLAVGSGEAFF. CDR3 nucleotide sequence: TGTGCCAGCAGCTTGGCTGTGGGCTCGGGGGAAGCTTTCTTT.

The genes are TRBV19 and TRBJ2-7, with TRBD2 as a possible D gene (7 bases). CDR1 is LNHDA, CDR2 SQIVND, per germline (reference sequence). CDR3 length: 12 amino acids. The V and J ends lost 6 bases and 4 bases respectively, with 10 bases between them. The CDR3 DNA reads as TGTGCCAGTAGGGGGGGGCCGTACGAGCAGTACTTC. Translation: CASRGGPYEQYF. The entire variable domain, with the rest obtained from reference TRBV19 and TRBJ2-7, is as follows: DGGITQSPKYLFRKEGQNVTLSCEQNLNHDAMYWYRQDPGQGLRLIYYSQIVNDFQKGDIAEGYSVSREKKESFPLTVTSAQKNPTAFYLCASRGGPYEQYFGPGTRLTVT.

The chain links TRBV30 to TRBJ2-7; D might be TRBD2 (5 bases). The CDR3 has 13 amino acids. V gave up 4 bases and J gave up 5 bases, with 15 bases separating them. Germline V gives CDR1 GTSNPN, CDR2 SVGIG (reference sequence). The CDR3 nucleotides read TGTGCCTGGAACGGTGGCCCCGGGAACGAGCAGTACTTC. This encodes CAWNGGPGNEQYF.

The table lists this clone with a count of one. This chain joins TRBV10-3 and TRBJ2-1; D unresolved. The V end was cut by 2 bases, the J end by 2 bases, with 10 bases between. The length of the CDR3 is 15 residues. The V gene's germline CDR1 is ENHRY and CDR2 SYGVKD. Here the CDR3 reads CAISEGQATYNEQFF. Written as DNA, the CDR3 is TGTGCCATCAGTGAGGGTCAGGCGACCTACAATGAGCAGTTCTTC.